This TCR beta chain was observed in a study of spatial heterogeneity in lung cancer. This clonotype was counted at least ten times. Antigen: not known. Time point here: sample taken at primary tumor resection. Broader study findings: Tumoral mutation counts were tracked by counts of expanded intratumoral alpha and beta TCRs.

V was shortened by 0 bases and J by 5 bases, with 6 bases between the two germline ends. The CDR3 is 12 amino acids. Per the germline V gene, CDR1 is SGHNT and CDR2 is YYREEE (reference sequence). A distinct unique molecular identifier was carried by each TCR cDNA molecule. TCRdb itself ran the 5' RACE reads through MiXCR, one entry per CDR3 protein. This sample carries about 18,000 distinct CDR3 sequences, 7.5% of them seen once, and the ten largest clones take less than 30%. The sequence was collected from a male donor with early-stage non-small cell lung cancer. Material: lung tumor tissue, obtained at surgery. This chain connects TRBV5-4 to TRBJ2-7, with D perhaps matching TRBD2 (5 bases). The CDR3 DNA is TGTGCCAGCAGCTTGGGAGCGGACGAGCAGTACTTC. Encoded protein: CASSLGADEQYF.